The 15 T cell receptor beta chains listed next were all sequenced from one sample in a study of CD8+CD57+ T cells in acquired aplastic anemia. Profiling that covered TCR beta VDJ and CDR3 relied on genomic DNA as its template. TCRdb independently ran MiXCR on the reads; one entry per CDR3 protein. The sample consists of a few hundred thousand distinct CDR3 sequences, roughly 64% of them appearing once. Material for sequencing was sorted CD4+, CD8+, or CD8+CD57+ T cells (not recorded which) from PBMCs. The receptors shown here come from a human donor in good health, serving as a control.

This clonotype was seen many times. The chain is built from TRBV12-3 or TRBV12-4 and TRBJ1-5; weak D call: TRBD1 (6 bases). This CDR3 has 14 residues. Deletions cut 5 bases from V and 5 bases from J, with 13 bases between. CDR3 residues: CASSEKGVDQPQHF. CDR3 nucleotides: TGTGCCAGCAGTGAGAAGGGGGTAGATCAGCCCCAGCATTTT.

This clonotype was found a few times. DNA for the CDR3: TGTGCCACCAGCAGAGGGGGCAGCCAAGGGGAGACCCAGTACTTC. Its translation: CATSRGGSQGETQYF. This rearrangement joins TRBV15 to TRBJ2-5, with TRBD1 as a possible D gene (5 bases). The CDR3 has 15 residues. V lost 1 base and J 5 bases, leaving 14 bases between the germline ends. Germline V gene data show CDR1 as LNHNV and CDR2 as YYDKDF (reference sequence).

V usage is TRBV10-2 and J usage is TRBJ2-7; 10 bases line up with TRBD2. This CDR3 spans 17 amino acids. Trimming took 0 bases from V and 2 from J; bases not matched to a gene: 7. The V gene's germline CDR1 is WSHSY and CDR2 SAAADI. CDR3 DNA: TGCGCCAGCAGTGAGTCCTTTCGGCTAGCGGGGGCCTACGAGCAGTACTTC. Amino acids: CASSESFRLAGAYEQYF.

This chain uses TRBV29-1 with TRBJ1-2, with no clear D. The CDR3 is 12 residues long. CDR1 and CDR2 from the germline V gene are SQVTM and ANQGSEA. Trimming took off 8 bases at V and 4 bases at J, with 14 bases between the two ends. CDR3 DNA sequence: TGCAGCACACGCACCACAGCCTATGGCTACACCTTC. As protein: CSTRTTAYGYTF.

The rearrangement links TRBV14 to TRBJ2-2, with a tentative D call TRBD2 (7 bases). From germline, CDR1 is SGHDN and CDR2 FVKESK. CDR3 size: 14 residues. Trimming shortened V by 3 bases and J by 7 bases, and 12 bases separated the two germline ends. The DNA of the CDR3 is TGTGCCAGCAGCCATCGGGGGGCTCTCGGGGAGCTGTTTTTT. It translates to CASSHRGALGELFF.

This sequence joins TRBV7-9 and TRBJ2-6; TRBD1 might be the D (5 bases). The CDR3 length is 15 residues. The V and J ends lost 5 bases and 2 bases respectively, with 10 bases between them. Germline-derived CDR1 and CDR2 are SEHNR and FQNEAQ (reference sequence). As DNA, the CDR3 is TGTGCCAGCAGCCTCAGACAGCCTGGGGCCAACGTCCTGACTTTC. This sequence encodes CASSLRQPGANVLTF.

This clonotype occurred many times. The V and J genes are TRBV18 and TRBJ1-1; no definite D call. V lost 3 bases, J lost 1 base, and 12 bases lay in between. CDR3 size: 15 residues. Germline values: CDR1 KGHSH, CDR2 LQKENI. Here the CDR3 reads CASSPLGRPNTEAFF. CDR3 bases: TGTGCCAGCTCACCCCTCGGTAGGCCGAACACTGAAGCTTTCTTT.

The chain is built from TRBV20-1 and TRBJ1-6; possibly TRBD1 for D (5 bases). Trimming shortened V by 7 bases and J by 11 bases, and 21 bases separated the two germline ends. Germline V gives CDR1 DFQATT, CDR2 SNEGSKA (reference sequence). The CDR3 extends over 14 amino acids. CDR3 amino acids: CSGIVHAGPTPLHF. CDR3 in DNA: TGCAGTGGCATTGTTCATGCGGGGCCCACACCCCTCCACTTT.

V usage is TRBV7-9 and J usage is TRBJ1-2; perhaps TRBD1 as D (6 bases). The CDR3 consists of 15 residues. In germline, CDR1 is SEHNR, CDR2 FQNEAQ (reference sequence). The V and J ends lost 3 bases and 7 bases respectively, with 18 bases between them. Here the CDR3 reads CASSLSNGGELGYTF. The CDR3 nucleotides read TGTGCCAGCAGCTTGAGCAACGGGGGCGAGCTTGGCTACACCTTC.

This chain links TRBV7-2 with TRBJ1-4; 7 bases fit TRBD1. The ends lost 3 bases at V and 14 bases at J; junction bases unmatched: 15. The germline V gene encodes CDR1 SGHTA and CDR2 FQGNSA. The CDR3 is 15 residues long. This chain's CDR3 is CASSLGPGGNEILFF. The CDR3 region has the DNA TGTGCCAGCAGCTTGGGGCCAGGGGGAAATGAAATCCTGTTTTTT.

This clonotype was seen ten or more times. The CDR3 region is CASRRTGSSYEQYF. CDR3 coding DNA: TGTGCCAGCAGACGGACAGGGAGCTCCTACGAGCAGTACTTC. The J gene is TRBJ2-7, the V gene TRBV27; 8 bases align to TRBD1. CDR3 length equals 14 residues. CDR1 is MNHEY and CDR2 is SMNVEV in the germline V gene (reference sequence). The ends lost 6 bases at V and 0 bases at J; junction bases unmatched: 4.

The genes are TRBV5-1 and TRBJ1-1, with TRBD1 as a possible D gene (5 bases). V was clipped by 0 bases and J by 5 bases, with 11 bases between them. Germline V CDR1 and CDR2: SGHRS, YFSETQ. CDR3 size: 14 residues. The CDR3 spells CASSLAEGLTEAFF. The CDR3 nucleotides are TGCGCCAGCAGCTTGGCTGAGGGGCTAACTGAAGCTTTCTTT.

The CDR3 DNA is TGTGCCAGTAACGATGGGCTAGTCGCAGATACGCAGTATTTT. Residues: CASNDGLVADTQYF. This chain links TRBV19 with TRBJ2-3, with D unclear. Trimming removed 7 bases at V and 4 bases at J, with 15 bases between. CDR1 is LNHDA and CDR2 is SQIVND in the germline V gene (reference sequence). The CDR3 has 14 amino acids.

The rearrangement joins TRBV25-1 to TRBJ1-1, with 11 bases lining up with TRBD1. Germline lookup yields CDR1 MGHDK and CDR2 SYGVNS. J gave up 4 bases and V 3 bases, and 10 bases lay outside the gene matches. The CDR3 consists of 17 residues. The CDR3 DNA sequence: TGTGCCAGCAGTGATCCCGGGACAGGGGGTCCGGGCACTGAAGCTTTCTTT. It translates to CASSDPGTGGPGTEAFF. Based on the CDR3 plus reference TRBV25-1 and TRBJ1-1, the full variable domain is EADIYQTPRYLVIGTGKKITLECSQTMGHDKMYWYQQDPGMELHLIHYSYGVNSTEKGDLSSESTVSRIRTEHFPLTLESARPSHTSQYLCASSDPGTGGPGTEAFFGQGTRLTVV.

The chain couples TRBV17 to TRBJ2-3; the table assigns TRBD1, which was not confirmed against the DNA. TRBV17 is marked as an open reading frame, function uncertain. The CDR3 runs to 15 residues. The CDR3 loop is CSSASSGHVTDTQYF. CDR3 DNA: TGTTCCAGTGCCTCCAGTGGACATGTCACAGATACGCAGTATTTT.